The rows below give T cell receptor beta chains drawn from one sample of a study of neurological immune-mediated disorders. MiXCR was run by TCRdb on the 5' RACE reads, yielding one entry per CDR3 protein. The table has 45,000 or so distinct CDR3 sequences, roughly an eighth seen once. Sequenced material: PBMCs. All receptors derive from a female donor in good health. CDR3s include the opening cysteine and the closing phenylalanine or tryptophan. A D gene is named only where the DNA matches it firmly. Rows may omit the clone size; those that give it use once, few, many or a size class.

TRBD1,TRBV25-1,TRBJ2-6,15,many,TGTGCCAGCAGTGAGACAGGGTCTGGGGCCAACGTCCTGACTTTC,CASSETGSGANVLTF
TRBD2,TRBV4-2,TRBJ2-7,15,many,TGTGCCAGCAGCCCGACTAGCGGAGGGGCCTACGAGCAGTACTTC,CASSPTSGGAYEQYF
-,TRBV10-1,TRBJ2-3,16,-,TGCGCCAGCAGTGAAAGAACAGCGGAGATAACAGATACGCAGTATTTT,CASSERTAEITDTQYF
-,TRBV3-1,TRBJ2-3,16,-,TGTGTCAGCAGCCAACGACGGACTGCCCTGGGGGATACACAGTATTTT,CVSSQRRTALGDTQYF
-,TRBV6-2/TRBV6-3,TRBJ1-5,13,-,TGTGCCAGCAGTTACGGGAGTGATCAGCCCCAGCATTTT,CASSYGSDQPQHF
-,TRBV20-1,TRBJ2-7,14,many,TGCAGTGCTAGCCCACAGGAGTACTCCTACGAGCAGTACTTC,CSASPQEYSYEQYF
-,TRBV10-1,TRBJ2-1,13,many,TGCGCCCCGCCGGGGACCTCCTACAATGAGCAGTTCTTC,CAPPGTSYNEQFF
-,TRBV2,TRBJ1-1,14,many,TGTGCCAGCAGCTCCGAACACAAGAACACTGAAGCTTTCTTT,CASSSEHKNTEAFF
-,TRBV20-1,TRBJ1-4,13,many,TGCAGTGCTAGAGGTGTTACGTCCGAAAAACTGTTTTTT,CSARGVTSEKLFF
TRBD1,TRBV5-1,TRBJ2-5,15,many,TGCGCCAGCAGCAGGGGTGGGACAGATGGAGAGACCCAGTACTTC,CASSRGGTDGETQYF
-,TRBV5-1,TRBJ1-1,16,-,TGCGCCAGCAGCTTGATGTATGGGGGCGGGGAGACTGAAGCTTTCTTT,CASSLMYGGGETEAFF
-,TRBV6-4,TRBJ2-6,14,-,TGTGCCAGCAGTTTAAACGGGGGGGCCAACGTCCTGACTTTC,CASSLNGGANVLTF
-,TRBV5-1,TRBJ1-4,15,many,TGCGCCAGCAGCTTGTCCAGGGTACCTAATGAAAAACTGTTTTTT,CASSLSRVPNEKLFF
-,TRBV20-1,TRBJ2-2,14,medium-sized,TGCAGTGCCCTCCGAGGGGACGGCACCGGGGAGCTGTTTTTT,CSALRGDGTGELFF
TRBD2,TRBV3-1,TRBJ2-1,14,many,TGTGCCAGCAGGGGCAGACTAGCGGGAGGTGAGCAGTTCTTC,CASRGRLAGGEQFF
TRBD2,TRBV7-2,TRBJ2-7,18,many,TGTGCCAGCAGCTTAGTCGGAGTAGGCGGGGGGGTATCCTACGAGCAGTACTTC,CASSLVGVGGGVSYEQYF
-,TRBV15,TRBJ2-7,13,many,TGTGCCACCAGCCGCCGCGAGTCCTACGAGCAGTACTTC,CATSRRESYEQYF
TRBD2,TRBV5-1,TRBJ2-2,14,many,TGCGCCAGCAGCTCGGCTAGCGGGACGCGGGAGCTGTTTTTT,CASSSASGTRELFF
-,TRBV5-6,TRBJ1-2,14,many,TGTGCCAGCAGCGGTCGGGGCGAAAAATTGTGGTACACCTTC,CASSGRGEKLWYTF
-,TRBV18,TRBJ1-2,14,many,TGTGCCAGCTCACCACGCGCTTGGGGGGACGGCTACACCTTC,CASSPRAWGDGYTF
-,TRBV5-1,TRBJ2-5,13,many,TGCGCCAGCAGCTTGGGAGAGGAGGGGACCCAGTACTTC,CASSLGEEGTQYF
-,TRBV6-6,TRBJ2-1,15,many,TGTGCCAGCAGTTCCGGGACAACCTCCTACAATGAGCAGTTCTTC,CASSSGTTSYNEQFF